Below, 5 T cell receptor beta chains from the same sample are listed, as sequenced in a study of T cell responses to AZD1222 COVID-19 vaccine. Assay used: immunoSEQ multiplex PCR; TCRdb lists only in-frame clones, some missing. This table has around 100,000 clones, around 91% appearing once. The sequencing here drew on peripheral blood, taken on day 0 of AZD1222 vaccination. Every receptor here comes from an adult in good health.

The rearrangement joins TRBV7-9 to TRBJ2-4; D may be TRBD2 (5 bases). In germline, CDR1 is SEHNR, CDR2 FQNEAQ (reference sequence). V gave up 3 bases and J gave up 1 base, with 7 bases separating them. The CDR3 spans 14 residues. The CDR3 bases are TGTGCCAGCAGCTTCTCGGGGGCCAAAAACATTCAGTACTTC. Protein product: CASSFSGAKNIQYF.

The J gene is TRBJ1-3, the V gene TRBV9; 7 bases match TRBD1. Germline lookup yields CDR1 SGDLS and CDR2 YYNGEE. This CDR3 contains 16 residues. Trimming cost V 4 bases and J 4 bases; bases outside gene matches: 11. The CDR3 DNA reads as TGTGCCAGCAGCTCGACGGACAGGCTAAGCGGAAACACCATATATTTT. Protein sequence: CASSSTDRLSGNTIYF.

V and J are TRBV30 and TRBJ2-7; a weak D match, TRBD2 (5 bases). The CDR3 sequence is 15 residues long. The ends were cut back, 1 base at V and 5 bases at J, with 18 bases in the middle. The germline gives CDR1 GTSNPN, CDR2 SVGIG (reference sequence). CDR3 sequence reads: CAWSERATPWDEQYF. CDR3 in DNA: TGTGCCTGGAGTGAGAGGGCTACCCCCTGGGACGAGCAGTACTTC.

CDR3 residues: CATARGSGQDTQYF. The CDR3 nucleotides read TGTGCAACGGCTAGGGGTAGCGGCCAAGATACGCAGTATTTT. The rearrangement uses TRBV30 and TRBJ2-3, with D tentatively TRBD2 (6 bases). CDR3 length: 14 amino acids. CDR1 GTSNPN and CDR2 SVGIG come from the germline V gene (reference sequence).

The V call is TRBV30, the J call TRBJ1-2; D might be TRBD1 (6 bases). CDR1 and CDR2 from the germline V gene are GTSNPN and SVGIG (reference sequence). The CDR3 consists of 13 residues. Trimming pared 5 bases from V and 6 bases from J, leaving 16 bases between. CDR3 region: CAWDKQGIHGYTF. In DNA, the CDR3 is TGTGCCTGGGACAAACAGGGAATCCATGGCTACACCTTC.